One and the same sample provided the 3 T cell receptor beta chains below, sequenced in a study of T cell responses to AZD1222 COVID-19 vaccine. The table came from immunoSEQ multiplex PCR; TCRdb's copy has only in-frame clones and leaves some out. Seen here are about 100,000 clones, more than 70% observed once, and the top ten hold 4% to 5%. The specimen comprised peripheral blood, sampled on day 0 of MenACWY control vaccination. These receptors came from an adult in good health.

This chain links TRBV9 with TRBJ1-3, with 9 bases aligning to TRBD1. The germline CDR1 and CDR2 sequences are SGDLS and YYNGEE. V shed 7 bases and J 0 bases; nucleotides not matched to a gene: 5. This CDR3 contains 15 residues. The CDR3 DNA is TGTGCCAGCGCGGAGGGACAGGGCTCTGGAAACACCATATATTTT. Translating it yields CASAEGQGSGNTIYF.

On this clone itself: Germline is not matched at one junction end, which may reflect a read error. The chain employs TRBV30 and TRBJ1-4, with D tentatively TRBD1 (6 bases). Germline CDR1 reads GTSNPN; CDR2 reads SVGIG (reference sequence). The CDR3 length is 13 residues. CDR3 nucleotides: TGCGCTGCGGGACACCGGAGGGAAGAAAAACTGTTTTTT. The encoded protein is CAAGHRREEKLFF.

CDR3 in DNA: TGTGCCAGCAGCCACCTCGAGGGGGATACGCAGTATTTT. The encoded protein is CASSHLEGDTQYF. J is TRBJ2-3 and V is TRBV4-2, with D perhaps matching TRBD1 or TRBD2 (5 bases each). Germline V CDR1 and CDR2: LGHNA, YNFKEQ. The ends were cut back, 3 bases at V and 6 bases at J, with 10 bases in the middle. This CDR3 is built from 13 residues.